This record concerns one T cell receptor (beta chain) sequence. Its antigen is not identified. This specimen comes from a study of response to subunit inactivated influenza vaccine. Germline V gives CDR1 MDHEN, CDR2 SYDVKM. The V gene lost 4 bases and the J gene lost 4 bases, with 13 bases spanning the gap. The CDR3 runs 14 residues. Whole-study findings and limits: Seasonal influenza vaccination, on each occasion, was suggested by the authors to recruit few new T cells.

MiXCR, run by TCRdb on the RT-PCR reads, gives a single entry per CDR3 protein. Of over 400,000 distinct CDR3 sequences listed, roughly 9.7% were seen once; the top ten hold approximately 12%. This sample comprised PBMCs from blood, obtained around seven weeks after vaccination. The V call is TRBV28, the J call TRBJ2-5; the D call may be TRBD1 or TRBD2 (5 bases each). This receptor was taken from a man in his forties or fifties who received an inactivated influenza vaccine. The CDR3 loop is CASSSRLGAETQYF. The CDR3 coding sequence is TGTGCCAGCAGTTCAAGGCTCGGGGCAGAGACCCAGTACTTC.